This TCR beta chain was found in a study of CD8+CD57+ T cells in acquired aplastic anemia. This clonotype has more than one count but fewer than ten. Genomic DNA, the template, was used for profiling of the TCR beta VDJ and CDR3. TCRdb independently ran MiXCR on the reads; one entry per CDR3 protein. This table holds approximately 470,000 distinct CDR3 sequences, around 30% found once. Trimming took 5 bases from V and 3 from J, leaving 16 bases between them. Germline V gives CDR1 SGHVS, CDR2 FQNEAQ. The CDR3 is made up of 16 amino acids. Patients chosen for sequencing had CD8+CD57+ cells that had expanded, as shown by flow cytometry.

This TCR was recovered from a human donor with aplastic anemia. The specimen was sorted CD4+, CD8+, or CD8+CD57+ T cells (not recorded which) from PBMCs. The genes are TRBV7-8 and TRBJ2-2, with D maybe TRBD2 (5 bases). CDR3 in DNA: TGTGCCAGCAGCCAGGATGCGTTGCGGGACACCGGGGAGCTGTTTTTT. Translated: CASSQDALRDTGELFF.